This T cell receptor (beta chain) was found in a study of blood T cell repertoires in COVID-19. The CDR3 has 13 residues. Germline-derived CDR1 and CDR2 are SNHLY and FYNNEI. The germline V and J ends were trimmed by 6 bases and 2 bases, with 9 bases remaining between them. Original analysis: From reference gene primer amplification, estimates of nucleated cell counts were derived. Profiling relied on immunoSEQ multiplex PCR, and the TCRdb table lists in-frame clones only, not all of them. Clone size and V and J calls were adopted from that table, with D and trimming inferred from the DNA. The table has about 80,000 clones, approximately 83% seen once; the top ten hold approximately 8.8%.

This sequence was found in a human donor in a cohort sampled during active COVID-19. The chain couples TRBV2 to TRBJ2-3; D not resolved. Sequenced input: peripheral blood. CDR3 in DNA: TGTGCCAGCAGGGTCAGGAACACAGATACGCAGTATTTT. Translated: CASRVRNTDTQYF.